Listed here are 13 T cell receptor beta chains from one sample, sequenced in a study of T cells in Graves' hyperthyroidism and ophthalmopathy. Template material for amplifying TCR beta CDR3 regions consisted of RNA transcripts. HTBI primers were used for first-round RT-PCR of the TCR CDR3. TCRdb ran MiXCR on the multiplex PCR reads and lists one entry per CDR3 protein. The sample includes about 600,000 distinct CDR3 sequences, around 15% of them seen just once. The sample taken for sequencing was blood. The receptors were gathered from a woman aged 45-60 years with Graves' ophthalmopathy.

The rearrangement joins TRBV18 to TRBJ2-2, with D perhaps TRBD1 (6 bases). Looked up from germline, CDR1 is KGHSH and CDR2 is LQKENI. The germline V and J ends were trimmed by 3 bases and 4 bases, with 24 bases remaining between them. CDR3 length: 19 residues. The CDR3 DNA is TGTGCCAGCTCACCTACGGTCTCGGCTCTGACAGGCGTCACCGGGGAGCTGTTTTTT. Translation: CASSPTVSALTGVTGELFF.

The V call is TRBV7-9, the J call TRBJ2-6; D call uncertain. Germline-derived CDR1 and CDR2 are SEHNR and FQNEAQ (reference sequence). With 2 bases removed from V and 4 bases from J, the gap between germline ends came to 6 bases. This CDR3 has 14 amino acids. CDR3: CASSLTEGANVLTF. The DNA for the CDR3 is TGTGCCAGCAGCTTAACTGAGGGGGCCAACGTCCTGACTTTC.

V gene TRBV6-1 combines with J gene TRBJ1-4, with TRBD1 identical over 10 bases. Germline V gene lookup returns CDR1 MNHNS and CDR2 SASEGT. Germline trimming cut 8 bases from V and 6 bases from J; bases unmatched to any gene: 3. The CDR3 contains 13 residues. CDR3 in DNA: TGTGCCAGCTCCGGGACAGGGGATGAAAAACTGTTTTTT. It is translated as CASSGTGDEKLFF.

This clonotype was picked up many times. The chain joins TRBV20-1 to TRBJ2-1; D is undetermined. The CDR3 runs 14 residues. Germline lookup yields CDR1 DFQATT and CDR2 SNEGSKA (reference sequence). The V end lost 4 bases, the J end lost 0 bases, and 10 bases lay between the germline ends. In nucleotides, the CDR3 is TGCAGTGCTACGTACGTGAACTCCTACAATGAGCAGTTCTTC. Protein sequence: CSATYVNSYNEQFF.

This clonotype showed up many times. The rearrangement joins TRBV28 to TRBJ2-5; no reliable D call. The V gene's germline CDR1 is MDHEN and CDR2 SYDVKM. Trimming stripped 3 bases from V and 7 bases from J, with 18 bases between. The CDR3 totals 15 residues. For the CDR3, the DNA is TGTGCCAGCAGTTTGGCCGGGCCCGACGTCGCGACCCAGTACTTC. Amino acid sequence: CASSLAGPDVATQYF.

This clonotype was recorded at least ten times. The V and J genes are TRBV7-2 and TRBJ2-5; D call uncertain. This CDR3 spans 16 amino acids. Germline CDR1 SGHTA, CDR2 FQGNSA. Deletions cut 0 bases from V and 4 bases from J, with 15 bases between. The CDR3 DNA reads as TGTGCCAGCAGCTTAGCGATAGTAGAGAGCTCAGAGACCCAGTACTTC. Translation: CASSLAIVESSETQYF. The whole variable domain, remainder taken from reference TRBV7-2 and TRBJ2-5, is GAGVSQSPSNKVTEKGKDVELRCDPISGHTALYWYRQSLGQGLEFLIYFQGNSAPDKSGLPSDRFSAERTGGSVSTLTIQRTQQEDSAVYLCASSLAIVESSETQYFGPGTRLLVL.

This clonotype was detected many times. The V gene is TRBV12-3 or TRBV12-4, the J gene TRBJ2-1; the match to TRBD1 covers 9 bases. The CDR3 contains 15 residues. The V and J ends lost 6 bases and 0 bases, in that order; junction bases with no gene match: 3. CDR3 sequence: CASRSTGGSYNEQFF. CDR3 bases: TGTGCCAGCAGATCGACAGGGGGCTCCTACAATGAGCAGTTCTTC.

This clonotype was recorded many times. The chain is built from TRBV28 and TRBJ2-1, with 9 nucleotides matching TRBD2. This CDR3 is built from 15 residues. CDR1 and CDR2 from the germline V gene are MDHEN and SYDVKM. The V and J ends lost 8 bases and 0 bases, in that order; junction bases with no gene match: 5. The chain's CDR3 is CASQAGGFSYNEQFF. The CDR3 DNA reads TGTGCCAGCCAAGCGGGAGGTTTCTCCTACAATGAGCAGTTCTTC.

In its sample, this clonotype was seen many times. CDR3 sequence: CASSQEWGDGWPQHF. The CDR3 DNA is TGTGCCAGCAGCCAAGAGTGGGGGGATGGATGGCCCCAGCATTTT. The chain carries TRBV11-2 and TRBJ1-5; tentatively, D is TRBD1 (5 bases). Trimming stripped 5 bases from V and 9 bases from J, with 20 bases between. Per germline, CDR1 SGHAT and CDR2 FQNNGV. The CDR3 covers 15 residues.

The table lists this clonotype with many counts. For the CDR3, the DNA is TGTGCCAGCAGCACTGGGACAGGCTATGGCTACACCTTC. Its protein is CASSTGTGYGYTF. The rearrangement uses TRBV12-3 or TRBV12-4 and TRBJ1-2; 8 bases agree with TRBD1. V shed 6 bases, J shed 4 bases, and the junction held 4 bases outside the gene matches. The CDR3 covers 13 residues.

The genes are TRBV3-1 and TRBJ1-2, with 11 bases identical to TRBD1. V lost 6 bases and J lost 3; bases outside the gene matches: 12. Looked up from germline, CDR1 is LGHDT and CDR2 is YNNKEL (reference sequence). This CDR3 is 17 amino acids long. Written as DNA, the CDR3 is TGTGCCAGCAGGGAAACTAGAGGACAGGGGGCTCACTATGGCTACACCTTC. It encodes CASRETRGQGAHYGYTF. Looking up the rest from reference TRBV3-1 and TRBJ1-2 gives the full variable domain: DTAVSQTPKYLVTQMGNDKSIKCEQNLGHDTMYWYKQDSKKFLKIMFSYNNKELIINETVPNRFSPKSPDKAHLNLHINSLELGDSAVYFCASRETRGQGAHYGYTFGSGTRLTVV.

This clonotype was picked up many times. V is TRBV20-1 and J is TRBJ2-2; 8 positions agree with TRBD1. Looked up from germline, CDR1 is DFQATT and CDR2 is SNEGSKA (reference sequence). CDR3 length: 15 residues. The V segment lost 6 bases and the J segment 3 bases; nucleotides outside the gene matches: 9. CDR3 coding DNA: TGCAGTGCAACCTCAGGGGGCGCCGACACCGGGGAGCTGTTTTTT. This codes for CSATSGGADTGELFF.

This clonotype has at least ten counts. The chain carries TRBV5-1 and TRBJ2-7, with 9 positions matching TRBD2. The CDR3 is made up of 16 amino acids. Germline values: CDR1 SGHRS, CDR2 YFSETQ. V shed 0 bases and J 6 bases; nucleotides not matched to a gene: 10. In DNA, the CDR3 is TGCGCCAGCAGCTTGGCTCTAGCGGGATTAATTCGCGAGCAGTACTTC. Translation: CASSLALAGLIREQYF.